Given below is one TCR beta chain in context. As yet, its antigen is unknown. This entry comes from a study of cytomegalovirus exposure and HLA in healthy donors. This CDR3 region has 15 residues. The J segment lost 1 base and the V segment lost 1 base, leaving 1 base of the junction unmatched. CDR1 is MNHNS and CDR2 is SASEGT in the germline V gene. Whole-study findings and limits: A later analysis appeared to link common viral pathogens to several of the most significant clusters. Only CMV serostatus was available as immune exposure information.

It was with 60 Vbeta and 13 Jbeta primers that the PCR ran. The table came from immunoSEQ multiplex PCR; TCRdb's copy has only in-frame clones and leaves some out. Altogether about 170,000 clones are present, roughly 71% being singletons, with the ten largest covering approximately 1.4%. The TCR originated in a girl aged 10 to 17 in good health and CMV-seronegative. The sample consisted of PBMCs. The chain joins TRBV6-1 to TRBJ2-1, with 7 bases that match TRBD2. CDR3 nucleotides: TGTGCCAGCAGTGAAGACGGGGGGTCCTACAATGAGCAGTTCTTC. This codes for CASSEDGGSYNEQFF.